Included here is one TCR beta chain sequence, with context. These data come from a study of read filtering for tumor transcriptome and immune sequencing. Per the germline V gene, CDR1 is SGHRS and CDR2 is YFSETQ. V lost 5 bases, J lost 1 base, and 5 bases stayed unmatched. The CDR3 runs 14 residues. Molecular barcoded adaptors covering alpha/delta and beta/gamma chains were used on approximately 400 ng RNA. TCRdb processed the reads anew with MiXCR; each CDR3 protein has one entry. The sample holds approximately 23,000 distinct CDR3 sequences, 20% to 25% seen once. This TCR came from a donor at least 40 years old with multiple myeloma. Sample: a population of CD138-negative cells sorted from bone marrow. The genes are TRBV5-1 and TRBJ2-5; 7 nucleotides align to TRBD1. This CDR3 reads CASRTGTAQETQYF. As DNA, the CDR3 is TGCGCCAGCAGAACCGGGACAGCCCAAGAGACCCAGTACTTC.